Each of the 30 T cell receptor beta chains below was sequenced from the same sample in a study of blood T cell repertoires in COVID-19. Assay: immunoSEQ multiplex PCR; the TCRdb copy retains only in-frame clones and omits some. The table lists about 69,000 clones, about nine tenths of them singletons. The sequencing input was peripheral blood. Receptors were obtained from a young man with acute or convalescent COVID-19.

The chain joins TRBV6-5 to TRBJ2-2; D is possibly TRBD2 (6 bases). The CDR3 has 13 residues. Trimming removed 10 bases at V and 3 bases at J, with 12 bases between. Germline values: CDR1 MNHEY, CDR2 SVGAGI. The chain's CDR3 is CATNPGDTGELFF. The DNA of the CDR3 is TGTGCCACCAACCCGGGGGACACCGGGGAGCTGTTTTTT.

This chain uses TRBV3-1 (or the pseudogene TRBV3-2) with TRBJ1-1; D is unresolved. Trimming left V 0 bases short and J 6 bases short, with 8 bases between. The CDR3 covers 13 residues. Germline V CDR1 and CDR2: LGHDT, YNNKEL (reference sequence). As DNA, the CDR3 is TGTGCCAGCAGCCAAGATTTGTCGGCTGAAGCTTTCTTT. Its protein product is CASSQDLSAEAFF.

The chain links TRBV29-1 to TRBJ1-4; D uncertain. Germline assignment: CDR1 SQVTM and CDR2 ANQGSEA. The length of the CDR3 is 15 residues. V lost 1 base to trimming and J lost 4 bases, with 13 bases between them. The CDR3 protein is CSVEALSSVNEKLFF. DNA for the CDR3: TGCAGCGTTGAAGCCCTCTCGTCTGTTAATGAAAAACTGTTTTTT.

This clone was picked up one time. This chain links TRBV7-7 with TRBJ2-7, with a possible D match to TRBD2 (5 bases). Germline loops: CDR1 SSHAT, CDR2 FNYEAQ (reference sequence). CDR3 length: 16 amino acids. CDR3: CASSYRDGLPAYEQYV. CDR3 coding DNA: TGTGCTAGCAGCTACCGAGACGGACTGCCAGCCTACGAGCAGTACGTC.

The chain combines TRBV2 with TRBJ2-7; D not certain. V dropped 2 bases and J dropped 4 bases, with 9 bases sitting between them. Per germline, CDR1 SNHLY and CDR2 FYNNEI. The CDR3 is made up of 13 amino acids. The chain's CDR3 is CASSETYPYEQYV. For the CDR3, the DNA is TGTGCCAGCAGTGAAACCTACCCTTACGAGCAGTACGTC.

In the case of this clone: A read error may produce the germline difference seen at one junction end. This sequence joins TRBV2 and TRBJ1-1; no reliable D call. This CDR3 has 11 amino acids. Germline V gene data show CDR1 as SNHLY and CDR2 as FYNNEI. This CDR3 is CASKMNSEAFF. The DNA for the CDR3 is TGTGCCAGCAAAATGAACAGTGAAGCTTTCTTT.

The chain uses TRBV19 and TRBJ2-1; D remains unclear. CDR3 length: 17 residues. Per the germline V gene, CDR1 is LNHDA and CDR2 is SQIVND (reference sequence). Trimming took 3 bases from V and 0 from J, leaving 15 bases between them. The CDR3 coding sequence is TGTGCCAGTAGTATGGTCTCCGCAGGCAGCTCCTACAATGAGCAGTTCTTC. Its translation: CASSMVSAGSSYNEQFF. The full variable domain, completed using reference TRBV19 and TRBJ2-1, is DGGITQSPKYLFRKEGQNVTLSCEQNLNHDAMYWYRQDPGQGLRLIYYSQIVNDFQKGDIAEGYSVSREKKESFPLTVTSAQKNPTAFYLCASSMVSAGSSYNEQFFGPGTRLTVL.

The chain links TRBV6-1 to TRBJ1-2; D not resolved. The CDR3 extends over 13 amino acids. Germline-derived CDR1 and CDR2 are MNHNS and SASEGT. V lost 1 base, J lost 4 bases, and 7 bases lay in between. The chain's CDR3 is CASSEVWAYGYTF. The CDR3 nucleotides read TGTGCCAGCAGTGAAGTTTGGGCCTATGGCTACACCTTC.

The chain is built from TRBV4-1 and TRBJ1-1; TRBD1 matches 9 bases. The CDR3 is 18 residues long. The trim removed 2 bases at V and 1 base at J, leaving 11 bases unmatched. In germline, CDR1 is MGHRA, CDR2 YSYEKL. CDR3 DNA: TGCGCCAGCAGCCAACGATCCGGGACAGGGAGGGCGAACACTGAAGCTTTCTTT. Protein product: CASSQRSGTGRANTEAFF.

The CDR3 DNA reads as TGTGCCAGCAGCCAAGATCCATGCGGTCTGAACACTGAAGCTTTCTTT. This encodes CASSQDPCGLNTEAFF. This chain connects TRBV3-1 (or the pseudogene TRBV3-2) to TRBJ1-1; D is unresolved. The CDR3 runs to 16 residues. Trimming shortened V by 0 bases and J by 0 bases, and 11 bases separated the two germline ends. CDR1 is LGHDT and CDR2 is YNNKEL in the germline V gene (reference sequence).

In this sample, this clone turned up a few times. This chain links TRBV13 with TRBJ1-2; 8 bases map to TRBD1. J gave up 4 bases and V 2 bases, and 6 bases lay outside the gene matches. In germline, CDR1 is PRHDT, CDR2 FYEKMQ (reference sequence). CDR3 length: 15 amino acids. The CDR3 DNA sequence: TGTGCCAGCAGCTTAAAAACAGGGGGGCTCTATGGCTACACCTTC. Protein sequence: CASSLKTGGLYGYTF.

This sequence joins TRBV5-1 and TRBJ2-1; 9 nucleotides align to TRBD2. Germline CDR1 and CDR2: SGHRS and YFSETQ. V lost 4 bases to trimming and J lost 5 bases; unmatched junction nucleotides: 10. The CDR3 covers 16 residues. In DNA, the CDR3 is TGCGCCAGCAGCGACTTTCCGGCTAGCGGGAACAATGAGCAGTTCTTC. Its protein product is CASSDFPASGNNEQFF.

The chain joins TRBV5-1 to TRBJ1-2; 7 nucleotides line up with TRBD1. CDR3 length: 14 residues. J was trimmed by 2 bases and V by 4 bases; bases with no gene match: 5. CDR1 is SGHRS and CDR2 is YFSETQ in the germline V gene. This CDR3 reads CASSLEGGNYGYTF. The CDR3 nucleotides read TGCGCCAGCAGCCTGGAAGGGGGCAACTATGGCTACACCTTC.

The chain has TRBV11-3 and TRBJ2-2; D unclear. V was pared by 3 bases and J by 5 bases, with 10 bases between. CDR3 length equals 14 residues. The germline CDR1 and CDR2 sequences are SGHNT and YENEEA. The CDR3 region is CASSLSPVTGELFF. The DNA for the CDR3 is TGTGCCAGCAGCTTGTCTCCGGTTACCGGGGAGCTGTTTTTT.

J is TRBJ1-4 and V is TRBV2, with 10 bases aligning to TRBD1. Per germline, CDR1 SNHLY and CDR2 FYNNEI. The junction had 9 bases not matched to a gene; V was cut back by 4 bases and J by 7 bases. The CDR3 consists of 16 residues. In DNA form, the CDR3 reads TGTGCCAGCAGTGTCGGTCCGGGACAGGGGATTGAAAAACTGTTTTTT. Its translation is CASSVGPGQGIEKLFF. Based on the CDR3 plus reference TRBV2 and TRBJ1-4, the full variable domain is EPEVTQTPSHQVTQMGQEVILRCVPISNHLYFYWYRQILGQKVEFLVSFYNNEISEKSEIFDDQFSVERPDGSNFTLKIRSTKLEDSAMYFCASSVGPGQGIEKLFFGSGTQLSVL.

The V and J genes are TRBV6-6 and TRBJ1-2; 9 nucleotides line up with TRBD1. V dropped 5 bases and J dropped 6; count of bases not matched to a gene: 13. The CDR3 has 16 residues. Germline V CDR1 and CDR2: MNHNY, SVGAGI (reference sequence). The CDR3 DNA follows: TGTGCCAGCAGTCGACAGGGGGGTATTATGTCGGATGGCTACACCTTC. Protein product: CASSRQGGIMSDGYTF.

The chain employs TRBV27 and TRBJ2-1; the match to TRBD2 covers 10 bases. The CDR3 length is 16 residues. Trimming took 5 bases from V and 10 from J; bases not matched to a gene: 14. Germline values: CDR1 MNHEY, CDR2 SMNVEV (reference sequence). The CDR3 loop reads CASSPPPSGRFEEQFF. The CDR3 DNA reads as TGTGCCAGCAGTCCCCCGCCTAGCGGGAGATTTGAGGAGCAGTTCTTC.

This clone was detected only a few times. The CDR3 protein is CASSAAGDYSNQPQHF. CDR3 DNA sequence: TGTGCCAGCAGTGCGGCAGGGGATTATAGCAATCAGCCCCAGCATTTT. The chain employs TRBV2 and TRBJ1-5; possibly TRBD1 for D (6 bases). Germline CDR1 reads SNHLY; CDR2 reads FYNNEI. V was clipped by 4 bases and J by 0 bases, with 13 bases between them. This CDR3 contains 16 residues.

In its sample, this clone was seen many times. This chain joins TRBV19 and TRBJ2-5; tentative D call: TRBD1 (6 bases). The CDR3 runs to 11 residues. CDR1 and CDR2 from the germline V gene are LNHDA and SQIVND (reference sequence). The germline V and J ends were trimmed by 6 bases and 4 bases, with 6 bases remaining between them. The CDR3 coding sequence is TGTGCCAGTAGACAGGGAGAGACCCAGTACTTC. Its translation is CASRQGETQYF.

CDR3 DNA sequence: TGTGCCAGCAGCCAACGCGGCACAGATACGCAGTATTTT. Translating it yields CASSQRGTDTQYF. The chain combines TRBV3-1 (or the pseudogene TRBV3-2) with TRBJ2-3, with D uncertain. This CDR3 is built from 13 residues. Trimming left V 2 bases short and J 1 base short, with 4 bases between. Germline lookup yields CDR1 LGHDT and CDR2 YNNKEL (reference sequence).

This chain joins TRBV6-5 and TRBJ1-2; 7 nucleotides match TRBD1. Germline V CDR1 and CDR2: MNHEY, SVGAGI. The CDR3 sequence is 14 residues long. Germline trimming cut 5 bases from V and 0 bases from J; bases unmatched to any gene: 3. For the CDR3, the DNA is TGTGCCAGCAGTACCGGGACAGCTAACTATGGCTACACCTTC. Translation: CASSTGTANYGYTF.

The gene calls are TRBV10-3 and TRBJ1-6; weak D call: TRBD1 (6 bases). The CDR3 length is 14 residues. Germline values: CDR1 ENHRY, CDR2 SYGVKD. The ends were cut back, 4 bases at V and 8 bases at J, with 12 bases in the middle. CDR3 in amino acids: CAISAQGSHSPLHF. CDR3 in DNA: TGTGCCATCAGTGCGCAGGGGTCTCATTCACCCCTCCACTTT.

This clone is large by share. CDR3 in amino acids: CASSLSSYNEQFF. The CDR3 coding sequence is TGTGCCAGCAGCTTGAGCTCCTACAATGAGCAGTTCTTC. V gene TRBV7-3 combines with J gene TRBJ2-1; D not resolved. The germline V gene has CDR1 SGHTA and CDR2 FQGTGA. This CDR3 spans 13 amino acids. V shed 3 bases and J shed 0 bases, with 3 bases lying between them.

The chain employs TRBV7-3 and TRBJ2-4, with TRBD1 matching 7 bases. V shed 9 bases and J 4 bases; nucleotides not matched to a gene: 9. CDR3 length: 14 amino acids. Germline V CDR1 and CDR2: SGHTA, FQGTGA. The CDR3 loop reads CASSTGTEKNIQYF. The DNA for the CDR3 is TGTGCCAGTTCCACCGGGACAGAGAAAAACATTCAGTACTTC.

V usage is TRBV5-1 and J usage is TRBJ2-1; 7 bases line up with TRBD2. V shed 2 bases, J shed 4 bases, and the junction held 0 bases outside the gene matches. Per the germline V gene, CDR1 is SGHRS and CDR2 is YFSETQ. The length of the CDR3 is 13 residues. CDR3 amino acids: CASSFGGYNEQFF. DNA of the CDR3: TGCGCCAGCAGCTTCGGGGGGTACAATGAGCAGTTCTTC.

This clone was picked up one time. The chain's CDR3 is CASSFGTGGADTQYF. The CDR3 DNA reads TGTGCCAGCAGCTTTGGGACAGGCGGCGCAGATACGCAGTATTTT. The rearrangement joins TRBV7-9 to TRBJ2-3, with TRBD1 identical over 8 bases. Germline V gives CDR1 SEHNR, CDR2 FQNEAQ (reference sequence). With 3 bases clipped from V and 4 bases from J, the junction kept 6 bases outside the gene matches. This CDR3 is 15 amino acids long.

The J gene is TRBJ1-4, the V gene TRBV7-8, with D hard to call. This CDR3 has 13 residues. Germline V CDR1 and CDR2: SGHVS, FQNEAQ. With 2 bases removed from V and 4 bases from J, the gap between germline ends came to 5 bases. This CDR3 is CASSLTVNEKLFF. The CDR3, as DNA: TGTGCCAGCAGCTTAACGGTTAATGAAAAACTGTTTTTT. The entire variable domain, with the rest obtained from reference TRBV7-8 and TRBJ1-4, is as follows: GAGVSQSPRYKVAKRGQDVALRCDPISGHVSLFWYQQALGQGPEFLTYFQNEAQLDKSGLPSDRFFAERPEGSVSTLKIQRTQQEDSAVYLCASSLTVNEKLFFGSGTQLSVL.

This clone was seen only once. The chain joins TRBV3-1 (or the pseudogene TRBV3-2) to TRBJ2-7; D call uncertain. CDR1 and CDR2 from the germline V gene are LGHDT and YNNKEL (reference sequence). Deletions cut 0 bases from V and 0 bases from J, with 9 bases between. The CDR3 totals 15 residues. CDR3 sequence reads: CASSQDNPSSYEQYF. DNA of the CDR3: TGTGCCAGCAGCCAAGATAACCCGAGCTCCTACGAGCAGTACTTC.

V is TRBV5-1 and J is TRBJ1-4, with D unresolved. V was shortened by 3 bases and J by 2 bases, with 8 bases between the two germline ends. CDR1 and CDR2 (germline): SGHRS, YFSETQ. The CDR3 consists of 14 residues. CDR3 nucleotides: TGCGCCAGCAGCTCGGGAGGCACTAATGAAAAACTGTTTTTT. Protein product: CASSSGGTNEKLFF.

The rearrangement uses TRBV29-1 and TRBJ2-7; 13 bases align to TRBD2. V lost 7 bases and J lost 4; bases outside the gene matches: 7. The CDR3 totals 14 residues. The germline V gene encodes CDR1 SQVTM and CDR2 ANQGSEA. CDR3: CSAGTSGITYEQYF. Here the CDR3 DNA reads TGCAGCGCTGGGACTAGCGGGATTACGTACGAGCAGTACTTC.